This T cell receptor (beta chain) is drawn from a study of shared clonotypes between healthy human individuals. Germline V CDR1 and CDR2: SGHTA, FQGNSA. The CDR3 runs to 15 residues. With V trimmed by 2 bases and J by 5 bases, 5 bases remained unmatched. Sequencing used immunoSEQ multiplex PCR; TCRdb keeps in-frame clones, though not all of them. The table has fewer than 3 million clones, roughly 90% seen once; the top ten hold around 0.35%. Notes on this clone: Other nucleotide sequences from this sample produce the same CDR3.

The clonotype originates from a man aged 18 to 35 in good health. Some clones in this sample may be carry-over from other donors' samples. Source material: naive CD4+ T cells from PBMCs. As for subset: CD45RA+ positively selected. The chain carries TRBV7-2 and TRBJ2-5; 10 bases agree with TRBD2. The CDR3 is CASSLQRGGGETQYF. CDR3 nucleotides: TGTGCCAGCAGCTTACAGCGGGGGGGCGGGGAGACCCAGTACTTC. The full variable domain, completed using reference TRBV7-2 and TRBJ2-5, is GAGVSQSPSNKVTEKGKDVELRCDPISGHTALYWYRQSLGQGLEFLIYFQGNSAPDKSGLPSDRFSAERTGGSVSTLTIQRTQQEDSAVYLCASSLQRGGGETQYFGPGTRLLVL.